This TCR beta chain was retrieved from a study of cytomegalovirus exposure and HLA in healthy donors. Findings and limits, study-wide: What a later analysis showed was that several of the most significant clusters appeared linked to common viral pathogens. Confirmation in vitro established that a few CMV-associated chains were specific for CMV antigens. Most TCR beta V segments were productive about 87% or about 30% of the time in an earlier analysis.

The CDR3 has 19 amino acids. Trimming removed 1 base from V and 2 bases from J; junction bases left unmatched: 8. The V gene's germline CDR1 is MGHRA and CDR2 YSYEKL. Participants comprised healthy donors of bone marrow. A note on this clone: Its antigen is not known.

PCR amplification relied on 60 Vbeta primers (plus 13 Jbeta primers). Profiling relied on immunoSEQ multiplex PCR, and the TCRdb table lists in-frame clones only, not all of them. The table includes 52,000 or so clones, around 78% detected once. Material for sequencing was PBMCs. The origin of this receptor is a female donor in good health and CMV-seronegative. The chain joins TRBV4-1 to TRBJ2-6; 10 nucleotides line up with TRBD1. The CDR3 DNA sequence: TGCGCCAGCAGCCAAGCCCAGACAGGGGGCGCAGCTGGGGCCAACGTCCTGACTTTC. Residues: CASSQAQTGGAAGANVLTF.